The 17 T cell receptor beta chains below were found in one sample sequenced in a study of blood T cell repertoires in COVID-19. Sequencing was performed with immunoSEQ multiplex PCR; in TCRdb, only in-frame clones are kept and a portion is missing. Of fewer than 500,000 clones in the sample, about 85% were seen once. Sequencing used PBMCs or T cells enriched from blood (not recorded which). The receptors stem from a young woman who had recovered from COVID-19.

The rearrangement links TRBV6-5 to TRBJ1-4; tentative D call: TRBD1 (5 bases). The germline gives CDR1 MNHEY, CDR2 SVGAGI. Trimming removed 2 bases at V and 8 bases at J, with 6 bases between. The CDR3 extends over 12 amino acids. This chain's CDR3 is CASSYGGEKLFF. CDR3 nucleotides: TGTGCCAGCAGTTACGGGGGGGAAAAACTGTTTTTT.

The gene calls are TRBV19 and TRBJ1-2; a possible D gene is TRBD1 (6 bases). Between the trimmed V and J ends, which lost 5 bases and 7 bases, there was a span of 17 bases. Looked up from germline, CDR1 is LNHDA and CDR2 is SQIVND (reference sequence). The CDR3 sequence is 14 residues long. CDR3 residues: CASSVIEQGVGYTF. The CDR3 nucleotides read TGTGCCAGTAGTGTGATCGAACAGGGTGTTGGCTACACCTTC.

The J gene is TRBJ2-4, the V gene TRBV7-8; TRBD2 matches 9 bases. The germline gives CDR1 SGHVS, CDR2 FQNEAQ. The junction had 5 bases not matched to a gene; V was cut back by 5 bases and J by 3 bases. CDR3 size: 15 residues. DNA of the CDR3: TGTGCCAGCAGCCCCACGCGGGGGGGCAAAAACATTCAGTACTTC. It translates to CASSPTRGGKNIQYF.

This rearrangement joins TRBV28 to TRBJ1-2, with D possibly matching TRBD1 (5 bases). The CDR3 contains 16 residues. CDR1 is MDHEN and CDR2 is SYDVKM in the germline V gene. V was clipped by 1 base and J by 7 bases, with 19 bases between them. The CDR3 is CASSLYLGSGTVGYTF. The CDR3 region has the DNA TGTGCCAGCAGTTTATATCTCGGTTCAGGGACTGTTGGCTACACCTTC.

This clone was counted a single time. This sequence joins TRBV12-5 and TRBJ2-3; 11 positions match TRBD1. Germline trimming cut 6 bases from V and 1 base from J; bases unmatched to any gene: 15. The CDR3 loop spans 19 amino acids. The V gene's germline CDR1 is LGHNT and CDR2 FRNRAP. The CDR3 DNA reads TGTGCTAGTGGCCCCACCGGGACAGGGGGTATCTGGGGCACAGATACGCAGTATTTT. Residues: CASGPTGTGGIWGTDTQYF. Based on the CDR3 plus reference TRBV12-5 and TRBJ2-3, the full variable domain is DARVTQTPRHKVTEMGQEVTMRCQPILGHNTVFWYRQTMMQGLELLAYFRNRAPLDDSGMPKDRFSAEMPDATLATLKIQPSEPRDSAVYFCASGPTGTGGIWGTDTQYFGPGTRLTVL.

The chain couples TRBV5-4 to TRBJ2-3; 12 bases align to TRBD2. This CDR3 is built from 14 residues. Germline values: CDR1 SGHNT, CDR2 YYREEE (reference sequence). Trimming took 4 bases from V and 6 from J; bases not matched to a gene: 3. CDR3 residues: CASSPGLAGDTQYF. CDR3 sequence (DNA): TGTGCCAGCAGCCCCGGACTAGCGGGGGATACGCAGTATTTT.

CDR3 DNA: TGTGCCAGCAGCCAAGAAACCAGTGTAACGGGAAAACTGTTTTTT. It codes for CASSQETSVTGKLFF. The J gene is TRBJ1-4, the V gene TRBV14, with no clear D. V was shortened by 0 bases and J by 10 bases, with 15 bases between the two germline ends. CDR1 and CDR2 (germline): SGHDN, FVKESK. The CDR3 runs to 15 residues.

CDR3 residues: CASSSRTSGDTGELFF. The CDR3 bases are TGCGCCAGCAGCTCTAGGACTAGCGGGGACACCGGGGAGCTGTTTTTT. The rearrangement uses TRBV5-1 and TRBJ2-2; 12 bases agree with TRBD2. CDR1 and CDR2 from the germline V gene are SGHRS and YFSETQ. The CDR3 consists of 16 residues. The J segment lost 3 bases and the V segment lost 3 bases, leaving 3 bases of the junction unmatched.

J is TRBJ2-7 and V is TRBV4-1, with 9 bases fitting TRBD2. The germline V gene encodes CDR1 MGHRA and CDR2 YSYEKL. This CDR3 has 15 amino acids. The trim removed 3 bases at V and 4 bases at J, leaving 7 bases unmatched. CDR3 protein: CASSHHERGAYEQYF. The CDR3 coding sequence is TGCGCCAGCAGCCATCACGAGCGGGGGGCTTACGAGCAGTACTTC.

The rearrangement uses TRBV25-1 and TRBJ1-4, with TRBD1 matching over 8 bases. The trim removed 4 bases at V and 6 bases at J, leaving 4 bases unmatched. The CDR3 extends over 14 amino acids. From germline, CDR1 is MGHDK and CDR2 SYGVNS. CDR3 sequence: CASSGDRGDEKLFF. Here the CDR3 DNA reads TGTGCCAGCAGTGGAGACAGGGGAGATGAAAAACTGTTTTTT. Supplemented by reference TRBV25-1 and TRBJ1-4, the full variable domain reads EADIYQTPRYLVIGTGKKITLECSQTMGHDKMYWYQQDPGMELHLIHYSYGVNSTEKGDLSSESTVSRIRTEHFPLTLESARPSHTSQYLCASSGDRGDEKLFFGSGTQLSVL.

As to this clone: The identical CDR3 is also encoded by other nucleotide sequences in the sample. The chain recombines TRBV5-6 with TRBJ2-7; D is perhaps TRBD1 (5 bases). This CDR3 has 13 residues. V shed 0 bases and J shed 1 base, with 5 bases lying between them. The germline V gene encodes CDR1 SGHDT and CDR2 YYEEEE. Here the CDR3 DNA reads TGTGCCAGCAGCTTGGGACAGTCCTACGAGCAGTACTTC. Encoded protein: CASSLGQSYEQYF.

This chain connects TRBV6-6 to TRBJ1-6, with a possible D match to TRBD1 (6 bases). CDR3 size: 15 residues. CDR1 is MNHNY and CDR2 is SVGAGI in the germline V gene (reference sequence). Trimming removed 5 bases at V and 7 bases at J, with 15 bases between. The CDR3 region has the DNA TGTGCCAGCAGTCCCACAGGGATCGAGAATTCACCCCTCCACTTT. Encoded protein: CASSPTGIENSPLHF.

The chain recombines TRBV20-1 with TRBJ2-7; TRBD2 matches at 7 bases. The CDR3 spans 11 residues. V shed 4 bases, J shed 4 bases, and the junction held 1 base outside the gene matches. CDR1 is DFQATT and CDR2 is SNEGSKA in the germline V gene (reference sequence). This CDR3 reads CSANGGYEQYF. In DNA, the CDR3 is TGCAGTGCTAACGGGGGGTACGAGCAGTACTTC.

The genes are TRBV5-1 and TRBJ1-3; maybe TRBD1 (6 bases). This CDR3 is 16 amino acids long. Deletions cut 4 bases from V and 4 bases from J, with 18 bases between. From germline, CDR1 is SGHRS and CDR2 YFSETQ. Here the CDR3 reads CASSPLTGNSGNTIYF. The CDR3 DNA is TGCGCCAGCAGCCCGTTAACAGGGAATTCAGGAAACACCATATATTTT.

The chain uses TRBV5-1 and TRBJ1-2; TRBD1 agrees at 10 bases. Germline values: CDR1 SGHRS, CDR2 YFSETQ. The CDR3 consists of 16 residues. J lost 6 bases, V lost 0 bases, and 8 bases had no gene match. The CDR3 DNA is TGCGCCAGCAGCTTGGGCGCCGGGACAGGGGTCGATGGCTACACCTTC. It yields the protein CASSLGAGTGVDGYTF.

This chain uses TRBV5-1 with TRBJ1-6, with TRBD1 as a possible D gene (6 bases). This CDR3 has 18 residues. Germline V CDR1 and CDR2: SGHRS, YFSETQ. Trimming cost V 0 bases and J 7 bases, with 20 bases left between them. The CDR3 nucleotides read TGCGCCAGCAGCTTGGTGCGGTCAGGGGAAGGTTGGAATTCACCCCTCCACTTT. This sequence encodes CASSLVRSGEGWNSPLHF.

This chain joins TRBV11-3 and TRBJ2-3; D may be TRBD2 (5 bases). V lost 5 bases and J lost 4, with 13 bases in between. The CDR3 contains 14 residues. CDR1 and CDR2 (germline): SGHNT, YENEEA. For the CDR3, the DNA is TGTGCCAGCAGCCGAATCGCCGGGGCAGATACGCAGTATTTT. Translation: CASSRIAGADTQYF.